This T cell receptor beta chain was profiled in a study of blood T cells in healthy people across ages (dated by TCRdb to between 2014 and 2017). Turning to the overall study: In model experiments, roughly one uniquely barcoded TCR beta cDNA molecule per two T cells was captured by template switching. To track age-related changes in TCR beta repertoire diversity, the study relied on deep sequencing normalized with unique cDNA molecular identifiers. Four age groups were formed from the donors: young (average roughly 15 years), middle-aged (around 40), aged (about 62) and long-lived (about 75). To avoid experimental bias, donors of different ages were randomly spread across the sequencing lanes. The study analyzed two additional independent replicas of 1 million unique cDNA reads from the same blood draw for two donors, one aged 18 to 30 and one aged 80 or older. The full study reports these points: As age increased, observed TCR beta diversity per million T cells dropped in a roughly linear way, and a significant reduction was already evident by age roughly 36. Compared with the aged group, more naive CD4+ T cells, fewer expanded clones and increased TCR diversity were shown by the long-lived group, suggesting age selection. Because donor CMV infection status was unknown, age-related changes in expanded clonotypes were potentially confounded. Estimates of total diversity based on one million sequenced T cells were considered lower bounds and underestimates. A strong correlation was found between observed TCR beta diversity and the percentage of naive T cells measured by flow cytometry. Bulk unsorted PBMC profiling prevented conclusive comparison of naive and antigen-experienced compartments.

About this clonotype itself: The clone's antigen remains unknown. Qualities for individual bases were not recorded, and no much larger clone is one base off.

Donors were about 36 systemically healthy Caucasian individuals from Russia aged about 6 to 100 years. Each donor gave about 9.8 milliliters of peripheral blood, drawn into EDTA-treated Vacutainer tubes. Ficoll-Paque density-gradient centrifugation was used to isolate PBMCs, with at least 6.5 million per sample. Trizol reagent was used to extract total RNA from PBMCs, with at least 6 micrograms per sample. For every donor, an aliquot of PBMCs went through flow cytometry to measure the percentages of naive CD45RAhigh/CD27high T cells. V ends up 5 bases short and J 6 bases short, with an unmatched junction base count of 9. CDR3 length: 15 amino acids, cysteine to phenylalanine. The read is trimmed to its CDR3 DNA, 45 bases read in frame from base 1. CDR1 and CDR2 (SGHTA, FQGNSA) derive from the germline V gene. The library was made by 5' RACE. Sequencing was performed on an Illumina HiSeq 2500. A second PCR of 7 to 11 cycles was performed with a sample-barcoded 5' primer and a J-beta primer mix. A template-switch 5' adaptor carrying 12 random nucleotides introduced a unique molecular identifier onto each TCR beta cDNA molecule. Each sample yielded at least 2.5 million CDR3-containing paired-end reads. First-strand cDNA was synthesized from all RNA with the Mint cDNA synthesis kit, primed by a TRBC-specific oligonucleotide. All cDNA was treated with uracil-DNA glycosylase and then went through a first 18-cycle PCR with the universal primers M1SS and BC2_uni_R. Processing in the source paper ran as follows. Normalization of each sample was performed by random selection of 1 million high-quality reads, each carrying a distinct molecular identifier. Instead of being binned into consensus sequences, reads that shared molecular identifiers were thrown out. MiTCR, with a Q25 quality threshold and the strictest error-elimination algorithm, was used for CDR3 identification, clonotype clustering and error correction. A nonparametric unseen species model using Euler transformation provided a lower-bound estimate of total TCR beta diversity. Through fastp at Q25 and MiXCR, TCRdb rebuilt clones from the public reads, retaining in-frame beta chains. Under each unique CDR3 protein, matching rows form one entry showing the most common genes and DNA. The V and J calls here are based on TCRdb, not the publication. This sample is represented by 850,000 to 1,000,000 distinct CDR3 sequences; roughly 52% of them were singletons. The top ten constitute around 15% of the sample.

The sequence joins TRBV7-2 to TRBJ2-4; the junction holds 8 bases that match TRBD2. The receptor was isolated from a man aged 30-40 years in good health. The source material was blood. The DNA sequence reads TGTGCCAGCAGCCGCTTGGCGGGGGGACCAAACATTCAGTACTTC. This yields the protein CASSRLAGGPNIQYF.